The clone carrying this T cell receptor beta chain was recorded once. Its antigen is not known. A multiplex PCR was run with 60 Vbeta primers and 13 Jbeta primers. The protocol was immunoSEQ multiplex PCR, while the TCRdb copy is restricted to in-frame clones and leaves out a portion. The sample shows about 150,000 clones, 75% to 85% of them seen only once. The CDR3 runs to 15 residues. Germline V CDR1 and CDR2: SQVTM, ANQGSEA. Trimming stripped 2 bases from V and 1 base from J, with 14 bases between. This record belongs to a study of cytomegalovirus exposure and HLA in healthy donors. Regarding the study as a whole: 164 TCR beta chains were listed as cytomegalovirus-associated. A later analysis found that most CMV-associated TCR beta chains appeared HLA-restricted. In an earlier analysis, about 87% or about 30%: the productive usage of most TCR beta V segments. One variant, a missense change in DCLRE1C, was linked in a later analysis to TCR beta V- and J-gene trimming.

The rearrangement uses TRBV29-1 and TRBJ1-1; D might be TRBD1 (6 bases). The clonotype comes from a man aged 25-45 years in good health and CMV-seropositive. Sequencing was carried out using PBMCs. DNA for the CDR3: TGCAGCGTTGAATTCAGGGGTGGGTGGAACACTGAAGCTTTCTTT. Translating gives CSVEFRGGWNTEAFF.